Detailed here is one T cell receptor (beta chain). Antigen specificity is unknown. This entry comes from a study of CD4 T cells in relation to SARS-CoV-2 and coronaviruses. Study information: After roughly eleven days of antigen culture, PBMC TCR beta CDR3s were sequenced.

Produced via immunoSEQ multiplex PCR; TCRdb's table is partial and in-frame only. The sample yields approximately 41,000 clones, around four fifths seen once. The study's findings and limits: Crossreactivity was assessed only for spike protein, not other viral proteins.

Trimming shortened V by 1 base and J by 1 base, and 8 bases separated the two germline ends. The CDR3 totals 15 residues. CDR1 is SGHRS, CDR2 YFSETQ, per germline. The gene calls are TRBV5-1 and TRBJ2-2; TRBD1 is a possible D gene (5 bases). This TCR was sampled from an adult with COVID-19. The sample consisted of memory CD4+ T cells from PBMCs, cultured in vitro. CDR3 bases: TGCGCCAGCAGCTTGTTCCAGGGGAACACCGGGGAGCTGTTTTTT. This translates into CASSLFQGNTGELFF.